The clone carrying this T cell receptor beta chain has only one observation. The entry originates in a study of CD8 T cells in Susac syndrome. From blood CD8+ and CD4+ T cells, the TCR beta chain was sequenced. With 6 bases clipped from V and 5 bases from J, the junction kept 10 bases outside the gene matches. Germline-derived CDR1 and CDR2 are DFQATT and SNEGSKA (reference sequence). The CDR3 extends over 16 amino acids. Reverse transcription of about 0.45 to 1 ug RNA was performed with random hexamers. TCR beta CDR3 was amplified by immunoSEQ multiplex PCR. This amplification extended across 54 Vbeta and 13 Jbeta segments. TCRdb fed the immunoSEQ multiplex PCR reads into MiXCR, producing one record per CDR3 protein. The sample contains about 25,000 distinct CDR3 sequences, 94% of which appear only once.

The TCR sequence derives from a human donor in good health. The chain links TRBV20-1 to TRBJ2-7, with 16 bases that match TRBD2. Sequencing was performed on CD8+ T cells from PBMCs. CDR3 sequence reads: CSAPGTSGGAWHEQYF. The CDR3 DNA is TGCAGTGCCCCGGGGACTAGCGGGGGGGCCTGGCACGAGCAGTACTTC.